This is a list of T cell receptor beta chains from one sample in a study of blood T cell repertoires in COVID-19. Clones were read by immunoSEQ multiplex PCR, and TCRdb kept only the in-frame ones, dropping some. The table shows about 200,000 clones, with approximately 85% occurring only once. The specimen sequenced was peripheral blood. Source of these receptors: a woman in her 50s with active or convalescent COVID-19. The CDR3 runs from the conserved cysteine through the conserved F or W. A D gene is named only where the DNA matches it firmly.

j_call,v_call,d_call,cdr3_aa
TRBJ2-7,TRBV7-2,NA,CASSSRQIYEQYF
TRBJ1-3,TRBV5-1,TRBD1,CASSFGTGGNTIYF
TRBJ2-4,TRBV27,NA,CASSVEGPAKNIQYF
TRBJ2-6,TRBV19,NA,CASGLSPSGANVLTF
TRBJ2-3,TRBV19,TRBD1,CASRQTGGLSADTQYF
TRBJ1-4,TRBV5-1,NA,CASSAQGDKGKLFF
TRBJ1-1,TRBV12-5,TRBD1,CASLKQGAELDTEAFF
TRBJ2-7,TRBV2,NA,CASRANGRGAYEQYF
TRBJ2-3,TRBV19,TRBD1,CASRDRGPSTDTQYF
TRBJ1-1,TRBV11-2,NA,CASSLEGWTGTEAFF
TRBJ2-5,TRBV6-6,TRBD1,CASSSTGVFQETQYF
TRBJ1-6,TRBV5-1,NA,CASSLEGAPGYSPLHF
TRBJ2-1,TRBV29-1,TRBD1,CSVPSGTGGSHEQFF
TRBJ1-1,TRBV2,NA,CASSRDYSLAETEAFF
TRBJ2-6,TRBV19,NA,CASLPWQGSGANVLTF
TRBJ1-2,TRBV27,NA,CASSSGQPPGGYTF
TRBJ1-1,TRBV28,NA,CASSLGLGRGGYTEAFF
TRBJ2-2,TRBV10-3,TRBD2,CAIALAGGMNTGELFF
TRBJ1-6,TRBV6-6,NA,CASSYSKQGGSPLHF
TRBJ2-1,TRBV18,TRBD2,CASSPPTSGKNEQFF
TRBJ2-1,TRBV27,TRBD1,CASSLPGQGMFNEQFF
TRBJ1-1,TRBV7-2,TRBD1,CASSLGQGSTEAFF
TRBJ1-4,TRBV6-1,NA,CASSEEGVGRGNEKLFF
TRBJ2-5,TRBV3-1/TRBV3-2,TRBD1,CASSQDPGQGKETQYF
TRBJ1-4,TRBV6-6,TRBD1,CASSRTGDFEKLFF
TRBJ1-2,TRBV5-5,TRBD1,CASSKGQGDNGYTF
TRBJ1-5,TRBV4-1,TRBD1,CASSQGQGGQPQHF
TRBJ2-2,TRBV3-1/TRBV3-2,TRBD2,CASSQGLDTGELFF
TRBJ2-2,TRBV28,TRBD1,CASSGQESTGELFF
TRBJ1-1,TRBV29-1,TRBD1,CSVISSGGEWAFF
TRBJ2-1,TRBV9,NA,CASSSLGGANEQFF
TRBJ1-6,TRBV2,NA,CASSGGASRQNSPLHF
TRBJ1-3,TRBV29-1,NA,CSVVPGAGNTIYF
TRBJ1-1,TRBV15,TRBD1,CATSDTGEMNTEAFF
TRBJ1-1,TRBV7-9,NA,CASSLGTGGSAFF
TRBJ1-5,TRBV28,NA,CASSPPAGSYQPQHF
TRBJ2-7,TRBV19,TRBD2,CASSIRLAGVLGYEQYF
TRBJ1-2,TRBV3-1/TRBV3-2,TRBD1,CASSQVGQGSYGYTF
TRBJ1-2,TRBV10-2,NA,CASREYREGYGYTF
TRBJ1-1,TRBV5-1,NA,CASSLVPDTEAFF
TRBJ2-5,TRBV18,NA,CASSSSQANQETQYF
TRBJ2-4,TRBV28,TRBD1,CASSLYGTGNKLAKNIQYF
TRBJ2-3,TRBV11-2,TRBD2,CASSLASGGSTDTQYF
TRBJ1-1,TRBV5-3,NA,CARSPNDRLGTGPNTEAFF
TRBJ1-1,TRBV5-1,NA,CASSAGAGSSTEAFF
TRBJ2-1,TRBV19,TRBD2,CASSIRAAGDFSYNEQFF
TRBJ2-7,TRBV5-1,NA,CASSLDWSGYEQYF
TRBJ2-1,TRBV5-6,TRBD2,CASSLPSSGGPNEQFF
TRBJ2-1,TRBV18,NA,CASSPRLGNEQFF
TRBJ1-2,TRBV11-2,TRBD1,CASSSQGNYGYTF
TRBJ2-7,TRBV6-5,NA,CASSYSGSAAYEQYF
TRBJ1-6,TRBV7-6,NA,CASSLKSRRGSGDSPLHF
TRBJ2-2,TRBV6-5,NA,CAGRLIAGELFF
TRBJ2-3,TRBV3-1/TRBV3-2,NA,CASSQDLGRLQYF
TRBJ1-1,TRBV6-4,NA,CASSATQGSEAFF
TRBJ1-5,TRBV6-5,NA,CASSYSTREGNQPQHF
TRBJ1-2,TRBV28,NA,CASSLGSRVDF
TRBJ1-6,TRBV6-5,TRBD1,CASSYNRGQGDSPLHF
TRBJ2-1,TRBV11-2,TRBD1,CASSSLRQGPYNEQFF